The T cell receptor (beta chain) under discussion was sequenced for a study of blood T cell repertoires in COVID-19. Data came from immunoSEQ multiplex PCR; TCRdb stores just in-frame clones and leaves some out. The data hold over 130,000 clones, with less than 90% observed a single time. The CDR3 is made up of 16 amino acids. Germline V CDR1 and CDR2: SGHRS, YFSETQ. V lost 0 bases to trimming and J lost 3 bases; unmatched junction nucleotides: 6. The chain carries TRBV5-1 and TRBJ2-1; TRBD2 agrees at 7 bases. Material for sequencing was peripheral blood. The sequence was collected from a human donor with COVID-19, enrolled during active disease. The donor label of this sample is uncertain. The CDR3 spells CASSLEVGDYYNEQFF. CDR3 sequence (DNA): TGCGCCAGCAGCTTGGAAGTGGGGGACTACTACAATGAGCAGTTCTTC. Drawing the rest from reference TRBV5-1 and TRBJ2-1, the complete variable domain is KAGVTQTPRYLIKTRGQQVTLSCSPISGHRSVSWYQQTPGQGLQFLFEYFSETQRNKGNFPGRFSGRQFSNSRSEMNVSTLELGDSALYLCASSLEVGDYYNEQFFGPGTRLTVL.